Given below is one T cell receptor beta chain in context. No antigen is known for it. This sample was included in a study of siplizumab effects on memory and regulatory T cells. Notes on the study in general: Only a minor fraction of alloreactive clones mapped to unstimulated subsets.

The CDR3 has 12 residues. V lost 5 bases, J lost 0 bases, and 5 bases lay in between. The germline V gene has CDR1 LGHNA and CDR2 YNFKEQ. The assay was immunoSEQ multiplex PCR, and TCRdb's table has in-frame clones only and misses some. The sample records some 100,000 clones, 94% being singletons. The sequence was obtained from a human donor in good health. The chain uses TRBV4-2 and TRBJ2-7, with unresolved D. Sequencing used non-Treg CD4+ T cells sorted from blood. The CDR3 DNA reads as TGTGCCAGCAGCACGAGCTCCTACGAGCAGTACTTC. This gives the protein CASSTSSYEQYF.